The 2 T cell receptor beta chains in this list originate from one sample, sequenced in a study of T cell responses to AZD1222 COVID-19 vaccine. Only in-frame clones appear in the TCRdb table, and some are missing; sequencing was by immunoSEQ multiplex PCR. The table lists fewer than 30,000 clones, 78% of them singletons, with 5.8% in the top ten. The sample was peripheral blood, taken on day 0 of AZD1222 vaccination. The receptors originated from an adult in good health.

The chain combines TRBV7-9 with TRBJ2-7, with TRBD1 matching 7 bases. From germline, CDR1 is SEHNR and CDR2 FQNEAQ (reference sequence). This CDR3 comprises 14 residues. With V trimmed by 3 bases and J by 0 bases, 2 bases remained unmatched. The CDR3: CASSLWTGSYEQYV. The DNA of the CDR3 is TGTGCCAGCAGCTTGTGGACAGGCTCCTACGAGCAGTACGTC.

The genes are TRBV19 and TRBJ1-2; no firm D call. The germline V and J ends were trimmed by 0 bases and 8 bases, with 16 bases remaining between them. Germline V gene lookup returns CDR1 LNHDA and CDR2 SQIVND (reference sequence). The length of the CDR3 is 15 residues. CDR3 amino acids: CASSIDDNVPRGYTF. CDR3 bases: TGTGCCAGTAGTATAGATGATAACGTACCAAGGGGCTACACCTTC.